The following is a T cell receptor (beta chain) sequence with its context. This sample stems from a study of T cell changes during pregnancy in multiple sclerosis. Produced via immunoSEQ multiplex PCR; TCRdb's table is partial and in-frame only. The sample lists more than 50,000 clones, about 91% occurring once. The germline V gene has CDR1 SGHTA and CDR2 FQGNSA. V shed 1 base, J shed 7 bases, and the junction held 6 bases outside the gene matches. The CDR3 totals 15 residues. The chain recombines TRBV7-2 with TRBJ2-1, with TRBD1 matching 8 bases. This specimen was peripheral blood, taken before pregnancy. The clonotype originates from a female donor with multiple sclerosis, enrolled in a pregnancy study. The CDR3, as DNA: TGTGCCAGCAGCTTAGGATTCGGGACAGGAAATGAGCAGTTCTTC. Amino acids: CASSLGFGTGNEQFF.